These 21 T cell receptor beta chains originate from one sample sequenced in a study of molecular identifiers for immune sequencing clone quantification. Each CDR3 protein gets one entry after TCRdb re-called the PCR reads with MiXCR. Of under 650,000 distinct CDR3 sequences listed, 20% were seen once; the top ten hold roughly 0.9%. The sequencing input was naive CD8+ T cells from blood, with Jurkat cell RNA spiked in. The subset was: FACS-sorted CD8+CD4-CCR7+CD45RA+ naive T cells. The receptors stem from a human donor in good health. Some libraries in this study had Jurkat cell RNA spiked in.

This clonotype was observed a handful of times. This sequence joins TRBV28 and TRBJ1-4, with D uncertain. CDR3 length: 19 residues. Deletions cut 2 bases from V and 4 bases from J, with 23 bases between. Germline lookup yields CDR1 MDHEN and CDR2 SYDVKM. The CDR3 DNA follows: TGTGCCAGCAGTTTAGGTATCCGGTACGCGACCTACGATAATGAAAAACTGTTTTTT. It encodes CASSLGIRYATYDNEKLFF. Full variable domain (outside the CDR3, taken from reference TRBV28 and TRBJ1-4): DVKVTQSSRYLVKRTGEKVFLECVQDMDHENMFWYRQDPGLGLRLIYFSYDVKMKEKGDIPEGYSVSREKKERFSLILESASTNQTSMYLCASSLGIRYATYDNEKLFFGSGTQLSVL.

This clonotype was observed many times. The chain is built from TRBV2 and TRBJ2-3; 9 positions match TRBD1. The CDR3 covers 15 residues. The V gene's germline CDR1 is SNHLY and CDR2 FYNNEI. After removal of 6 bases from V and 5 bases from J, the junction contained 9 bases not matched to a gene. The CDR3, as DNA: TGTGCCAGCAGAGATGACAGGGGGACCGAAGATACGCAGTATTTT. Its translation: CASRDDRGTEDTQYF.

This clonotype appeared many times. The genes are TRBV4-3 and TRBJ1-2; a possible D gene is TRBD1 (5 bases). The CDR3 has 14 amino acids. Germline loops: CDR1 LGHNA, CDR2 YSLEER. V dropped 4 bases and J dropped 4 bases, with 13 bases sitting between them. The CDR3 nucleotides read TGCGCCAGCAGCCCCGAAACAGGAATCTATGGCTACACCTTC. Translating it yields CASSPETGIYGYTF.

The chain joins TRBV4-3 to TRBJ2-1; D may be TRBD2 (6 bases). Looked up from germline, CDR1 is LGHNA and CDR2 is YSLEER. CDR3 length equals 15 residues. V lost 3 bases to trimming and J lost 5 bases, with 14 bases between them. The CDR3 is CASSHPGTYDNEQFF. The CDR3 nucleotides are TGCGCCAGCAGCCACCCCGGGACTTACGACAATGAGCAGTTCTTC.

This clonotype was counted ten times or more. Its ends do not fully match the called genes, so a read error is possible. The chain joins TRBV7-7 to TRBJ2-2; the D gene is possibly TRBD2 (5 bases). The germline gives CDR1 SSHAT, CDR2 FNYEAQ (reference sequence). This CDR3 is built from 13 residues. The CDR3 reads CASSPDLTGELFF. The DNA for the CDR3 is TGTGCTAGCAGCCCGGACTTGACCGGGGAGCTGTTTTTT.

This chain connects TRBV19 to TRBJ2-3; D not resolved. The CDR3 length is 13 residues. Trimming stripped 3 bases from V and 7 bases from J, with 11 bases between. Germline values: CDR1 LNHDA, CDR2 SQIVND (reference sequence). The CDR3 protein is CASSIGVANTQYF. CDR3 DNA: TGTGCCAGTAGTATTGGGGTCGCAAATACGCAGTATTTT.

In its sample, this clonotype was seen many times. The V call is TRBV13, the J call TRBJ1-1; D is unresolved. Germline V gene sequence: CDR1 PRHDT, CDR2 FYEKMQ (reference sequence). The V end lost 4 bases, the J end lost 4 bases, and 10 bases lay between the germline ends. The length of the CDR3 is 13 residues. CDR3 in amino acids: CASSSRPGTEAFF. In DNA, the CDR3 is TGTGCCAGCAGCTCGAGACCGGGCACTGAAGCTTTCTTT.

This clonotype was counted a few times. The chain employs TRBV5-6 and TRBJ1-2, with D uncertain. The V end was cut by 4 bases, the J end by 7 bases, with 11 bases between. The CDR3 is 12 residues long. Per the germline V gene, CDR1 is SGHDT and CDR2 is YYEEEE. This chain's CDR3 is CASSMNVVGYTF. In DNA, the CDR3 is TGTGCCAGCAGCATGAATGTAGTTGGCTACACCTTC.

This clonotype was observed many times. The chain employs TRBV15 and TRBJ1-5; D is undetermined. Germline V gene lookup returns CDR1 LNHNV and CDR2 YYDKDF (reference sequence). The ends were cut back, 2 bases at V and 2 bases at J, with 7 bases in the middle. The CDR3 runs to 14 residues. The CDR3 is CATSRNGGNQPQHF. The CDR3 DNA is TGTGCCACCAGCAGAAACGGTGGCAATCAGCCCCAGCATTTT.

Many counts were recorded for this clonotype. V is TRBV6-5 and J is TRBJ2-7, with D possibly TRBD2 on 7 matching bases. V was pared by 6 bases and J by 6 bases, with 18 bases between. Germline CDR1 MNHEY, CDR2 SVGAGI. This CDR3 region has 14 residues. The CDR3 spells CASRSLGGAGEQYF. CDR3 coding DNA: TGTGCCAGCAGGTCCCTAGGGGGGGCAGGCGAGCAGTACTTC.

The sample holds many counts of this clonotype. The chain employs TRBV29-1 and TRBJ2-3; the match to TRBD2 covers 12 bases. Trimming removed 0 bases from V and 4 bases from J; junction bases left unmatched: 8. Germline V gene lookup returns CDR1 SQVTM and CDR2 ANQGSEA. CDR3 length: 17 residues. The CDR3 nucleotides read TGCAGCGTTGAAGACCCAGAGACTAGCGGGGGCCCAGATACGCAGTATTTT. It yields the protein CSVEDPETSGGPDTQYF.

The CDR3 nucleotides are TGTGCCAGCAGTGAACCGGACCTTGGGTTCGCGAACACCGGGGAGCTGTTTTTT. Encoded protein: CASSEPDLGFANTGELFF. V is TRBV6-1 and J is TRBJ2-2; D uncertain. The CDR3 covers 18 residues. The V gene lost 2 bases and the J gene lost 0 bases, with 16 bases spanning the gap. Germline CDR1 MNHNS, CDR2 SASEGT.

This clonotype was counted a few times. This chain links TRBV5-8 with TRBJ1-5, with D maybe TRBD1 (5 bases). Trimming stripped 4 bases from V and 6 bases from J, with 14 bases between. The length of the CDR3 is 14 residues. CDR1 is SGHTS, CDR2 YDEGEE, per germline. CDR3 nucleotides: TGTGCCAGCAGCAACGGTCGGGGGGTTCAGCCCCAGCATTTT. It encodes CASSNGRGVQPQHF.

This clonotype appeared a few times. The CDR3 carries no conserved terminal phenylalanine or tryptophan, so it likely arises from a read error. V is TRBV7-9 and J is TRBJ2-5; perhaps TRBD1 as D (5 bases). In germline, CDR1 is SEHNR, CDR2 FQNEAQ (reference sequence). V lost 5 bases and J lost 6, with 13 bases in between. The CDR3 covers 13 residues. DNA for the CDR3: TGTGCCAGCAGCCATCCTCAGGGAAAGACCCAGTACCTC. Translation: CASSHPQGKTQYL.

This clonotype was observed many times. The chain uses TRBV11-2 and TRBJ2-1; 9 bases agree with TRBD2. The CDR3 totals 15 residues. The V gene end was trimmed by 1 base and the J gene end by 4 bases; junction bases not matched to a gene: 2. From germline, CDR1 is SGHAT and CDR2 FQNNGV. The CDR3 here is CASSLGLAEYNEQFF. In DNA, the CDR3 is TGTGCCAGCAGCTTAGGACTAGCGGAGTACAATGAGCAGTTCTTC. The full variable domain, in which reference TRBV11-2 and TRBJ2-1 provide the parts outside the CDR3, is EAGVAQSPRYKIIEKRQSVAFWCNPISGHATLYWYQQILGQGPKLLIQFQNNGVVDDSQLPKDRFSAERLKGVDSTLKIQPAKLEDSAVYLCASSLGLAEYNEQFFGPGTRLTVL.

Notes on this clonotype: Possible read error: a much larger clone is one base away. This chain connects TRBV7-2 to TRBJ1-5; D is unclear. This CDR3 has 15 amino acids. CDR1 SGHTA and CDR2 FQGNSA come from the germline V gene. The CDR3 sequence is CASSLHGYSNQSQHF. The CDR3 DNA reads TGTGCCAGCAGCTTACACGGGTATAGCAATCAGTCCCAGCATTTT.

The CDR3 sequence is CASSDTGMNTEAFF. For the CDR3, the DNA is TGTGCCAGCAGTGACACAGGGATGAACACTGAAGCTTTCTTT. The gene calls are TRBV6-1 and TRBJ1-1; D may be TRBD1 (6 bases). Germline CDR1 and CDR2: MNHNS and SASEGT. This CDR3 has 14 amino acids. V lost 3 bases and J lost 0, with 8 bases in between.

This clonotype was recorded a few times. The CDR3 nucleotides read TGCGCCAGCAGTCACCCCGACAGGGGCGGCAAGAGTGAGCAGTTCTTC. Protein product: CASSHPDRGGKSEQFF. V gene TRBV23-1 combines with J gene TRBJ2-1, with 8 nucleotides matching TRBD1. TRBV23-1 is recorded as an ORF, its role being uncertain. The V and J ends lost 3 bases and 9 bases, in that order; junction bases with no gene match: 13. The CDR3 length is 16 residues.

This clonotype was detected ten times or more. The chain recombines TRBV6-1 with TRBJ2-6; unclear D gene. The CDR3 loop spans 14 amino acids. Per the germline V gene, CDR1 is MNHNS and CDR2 is SASEGT. V was clipped by 6 bases and J by 0 bases, with 6 bases between them. The CDR3 nucleotides are TGTGCCAGCAGAGAGTACTCTGGGGCCAACGTCCTGACTTTC. It specifies CASREYSGANVLTF.

Only a few counts were recorded for this clonotype. This rearrangement joins TRBV27 to TRBJ1-1; D remains ambiguous. The CDR3 runs to 13 residues. Per the germline V gene, CDR1 is MNHEY and CDR2 is SMNVEV (reference sequence). V was trimmed by 3 bases and J by 6 bases, leaving 11 bases between them. DNA of the CDR3: TGTGCCAGCAGTTTTGCCCCTGGTTCTGAAGCTTTCTTT. The encoded protein is CASSFAPGSEAFF.

This clonotype has a handful of counts. V gene TRBV28 combines with J gene TRBJ2-7; the D call may be TRBD1 or TRBD2 (6 bases each). The germline CDR1 and CDR2 sequences are MDHEN and SYDVKM. CDR3 length: 14 residues. Deletions cut 7 bases from V and 7 bases from J, with 20 bases between. The CDR3 DNA follows: TGTGCCAGCACGACCAAGGGGGGTGGTGAGGAGCAGTACTTC. It yields the protein CASTTKGGGEEQYF.